One and the same sample provided the 27 T cell receptor beta chains below, sequenced in a study of blood T cell repertoires in COVID-19. TCRdb's table, derived via immunoSEQ multiplex PCR, lists solely in-frame clones and lacks some. In the table there are over 200,000 clones, approximately 87% of which are singletons. Sequencing was performed on PBMCs or T cells enriched from blood (not recorded which). All receptors derive from a woman aged 45 to 65 in a cohort exposed to, infected with or recovered from COVID-19 (not recorded which).

This clone has just one count. The chain combines TRBV3-1 (or the pseudogene TRBV3-2) with TRBJ1-1, with TRBD1 identical over 9 bases. CDR3 length: 15 residues. V trimming: 4 bases; J trimming: 5 bases; junction bases outside the gene matches: 8. Germline-derived CDR1 and CDR2 are LGHDT and YNNKEL (reference sequence). The CDR3 bases are TGTGCCAGCAGCCCCTCGGACAGGGGAAGAACTGAAGCTTTCTTT. The encoded protein is CASSPSDRGRTEAFF.

J is TRBJ2-7 and V is TRBV11-2, with a tentative D call TRBD1 (5 bases). The germline gives CDR1 SGHAT, CDR2 FQNNGV. The CDR3 sequence is 14 residues long. V lost 1 base, J lost 2 bases, and 9 bases lay in between. CDR3 nucleotides: TGTGCCAGCAGCTTAGGCGACAGTACCTACGAGCAGTACTTC. The encoded protein is CASSLGDSTYEQYF.

The gene calls are TRBV5-1 and TRBJ2-5, with TRBD2 as a possible D gene (6 bases). Trimming removed 1 base from V and 5 bases from J, with 9 bases in between. The CDR3 has 13 amino acids. Germline V lookup: CDR1 SGHRS, CDR2 YFSETQ. Here the CDR3 reads CASSLQAGETQYF. In DNA form, the CDR3 reads TGCGCCAGCAGCTTGCAGGCGGGGGAGACCCAGTACTTC.

J is TRBJ1-1 and V is TRBV28; possibly TRBD1 for D (5 bases). The CDR3 consists of 15 residues. V lost 3 bases, J lost 11 bases, and 22 bases lay in between. CDR1 and CDR2 from the germline V gene are MDHEN and SYDVKM. CDR3 amino acids: CASSLSIDSPPGAFF. The DNA for the CDR3 is TGTGCCAGCAGTTTGTCAATTGATTCCCCACCAGGGGCTTTCTTT.

This chain links TRBV18 with TRBJ1-5; D remains unclear. Germline V gene data show CDR1 as KGHSH and CDR2 as LQKENI. This CDR3 has 15 amino acids. Trimming removed 1 base from V and 2 bases from J, with 9 bases in between. CDR3 sequence (DNA): TGTGCCAGCTCACCACAGGGCGGGGGCAATCAGCCCCAGCATTTT. Protein product: CASSPQGGGNQPQHF.

V and J are TRBV30 and TRBJ2-1; 11 bases are a match to TRBD2. The CDR3 is made up of 14 amino acids. Germline assignment: CDR1 GTSNPN and CDR2 SVGIG (reference sequence). Losses at the gene ends were 5 bases for V and 9 bases for J; bases not matched to a gene: 9. The CDR3 sequence: CAWAYSGGVSEQFF. Here the CDR3 DNA reads TGTGCCTGGGCTTATAGCGGGGGGGTGAGTGAGCAGTTCTTC. The whole variable domain, remainder taken from reference TRBV30 and TRBJ2-1, is SQTIHQWPATLVQPVGSPLSLECTVEGTSNPNLYWYRQAAGRGLQLLFYSVGIGQISSEVPQNLSASRPQDRQFILSSKKLLLSDSGFYLCAWAYSGGVSEQFFGPGTRLTVL.

V and J are TRBV6-5 and TRBJ2-1, with D maybe TRBD1 (5 bases). The germline gives CDR1 MNHEY, CDR2 SVGAGI. This CDR3 has 15 residues. The V end was cut by 8 bases, the J end by 3 bases, with 17 bases between. CDR3 in DNA: TGTGCCAGCCGCAAGACAGATACTAACTACAATGAGCAGTTCTTC. Encoded protein: CASRKTDTNYNEQFF.

The chain carries TRBV7-9 and TRBJ1-2, with TRBD1 matching over 8 bases. The CDR3 is 13 residues long. The germline V gene encodes CDR1 SEHNR and CDR2 FQNEAQ (reference sequence). The V and J ends lost 5 bases and 7 bases, in that order; junction bases with no gene match: 6. CDR3 nucleotide sequence: TGTGCCAGCAGCCGAGGACAGGGCGGTGGCTACACCTTC. This gives the protein CASSRGQGGGYTF.

The chain's CDR3 is CAWSVRDSGEKLFF. The DNA of the CDR3 is TGTGCCTGGAGTGTAAGGGACAGCGGTGAAAAACTGTTTTTT. The chain employs TRBV30 and TRBJ1-4; TRBD1 agrees at 7 bases. The junction had 5 bases not matched to a gene; V was cut back by 0 bases and J by 7 bases. This CDR3 spans 14 amino acids. The germline V gene encodes CDR1 GTSNPN and CDR2 SVGIG (reference sequence).

V is TRBV10-3 and J is TRBJ1-2; D is uncertain. V gave up 0 bases and J gave up 0 bases, with 8 bases separating them. The germline V gene has CDR1 ENHRY and CDR2 SYGVKD. The CDR3 spans 15 residues. CDR3 sequence: CAISESNKSNYGYTF. In nucleotides, the CDR3 is TGTGCCATCAGTGAGTCGAACAAGTCTAACTATGGCTACACCTTC.

V and J are TRBV21-1 and TRBJ2-1; the D segment call TRBD2 is taken from the table without a DNA check. TRBV21-1 is flagged as a pseudogene. The CDR3 contains 17 residues. The CDR3 region is CASSKVKASQGGNEQFF. CDR3 coding DNA: TGTGCCAGCAGCAAAGTAAAGGCCAGCCAGGGAGGCAATGAGCAGTTCTTC.

This clone was seen just once. The genes are TRBV28 and TRBJ1-3, with a tentative D call TRBD1 (6 bases). This CDR3 spans 17 amino acids. CDR1 is MDHEN, CDR2 SYDVKM, per germline. Trimming removed 6 bases at V and 2 bases at J, with 20 bases between. The CDR3 DNA reads TGTGCCAGCAGCTTGAGGTCACGAGGGACACCTGGAAACACCATATATTTT. As protein: CASSLRSRGTPGNTIYF.

Points on this clone: An end of the junction differs from the germline gene, which may be a read error. The V call is TRBV9, the J call TRBJ1-1; D is ambiguous. Germline CDR1 SGDLS, CDR2 YYNGEE. The CDR3 covers 15 residues. As DNA, the CDR3 is TGTGCCAGCAGCGCGGAATCGGACGGGAACGCTGAAGCTTTCTTT. Its protein is CASSAESDGNAEAFF.

This chain connects TRBV7-2 to TRBJ2-5, with 11 bases lining up with TRBD2. The CDR3 totals 16 residues. Germline trimming cut 4 bases from V and 2 bases from J; bases unmatched to any gene: 6. Germline assignment: CDR1 SGHTA and CDR2 FQGNSA. In nucleotides, the CDR3 is TGTGCCAGCAGCTCCGCCACTAGCGGGGGTCAAGAGACCCAGTACTTC. Its translation is CASSSATSGGQETQYF.

V gene TRBV14 combines with J gene TRBJ2-7; D is unresolved. The germline V gene encodes CDR1 SGHDN and CDR2 FVKESK. Trimming stripped 1 base from V and 6 bases from J, with 4 bases between. The CDR3 length is 11 residues. The CDR3: CASSQAREQYF. Written as DNA, the CDR3 is TGTGCCAGCAGCCAAGCGCGCGAGCAGTACTTC. The full variable domain, completed using reference TRBV14 and TRBJ2-7, is EAGVTQFPSHSVIEKGQTVTLRCDPISGHDNLYWYRRVMGKEIKFLLHFVKESKQDESGMPNNRFLAERTGGTYSTLKVQPAELEDSGVYFCASSQAREQYFGPGTRLTVT.

The chain links TRBV6-2 or TRBV6-3 to TRBJ1-2; D unclear. Germline values: CDR1 MNHEY, CDR2 SVGEGT. The ends were cut back, 0 bases at V and 4 bases at J, with 21 bases in the middle. This CDR3 is built from 18 residues. The CDR3 DNA sequence: TGTGCCAGCAGTTACTCAGCGGCGGCAGAACACCGGGGCTATGGCTACACCTTC. It specifies CASSYSAAAEHRGYGYTF.

This clone was picked up a small number of times. J is TRBJ1-1 and V is TRBV7-2, with a weak D call TRBD1 (6 bases). The CDR3 sequence is 14 residues long. Between the trimmed V and J ends, which lost 3 bases and 11 bases, there was a span of 19 bases. Germline values: CDR1 SGHTA, CDR2 FQGNSA. CDR3 amino acids: CASSFTGSGPRAFF. CDR3 DNA sequence: TGTGCCAGCAGCTTTACAGGGTCTGGTCCGCGCGCTTTCTTT.

This clone was counted a few times. The V gene is TRBV7-2, the J gene TRBJ2-7; D is possibly TRBD2 (5 bases). Germline CDR1 reads SGHTA; CDR2 reads FQGNSA. V was clipped by 5 bases and J by 2 bases, with 19 bases between them. The CDR3 sequence is 16 residues long. As DNA, the CDR3 is TGTGCCAGCAGCCCGCTGGGGAGCTCCGGGGCCTACGAGCAGTACTTC. Its protein product is CASSPLGSSGAYEQYF.

This chain connects TRBV7-2 to TRBJ1-2, with a weak D call TRBD1 (5 bases). Germline V gene sequence: CDR1 SGHTA, CDR2 FQGNSA. Trimming pared 1 base from V and 8 bases from J, leaving 8 bases between. CDR3 length equals 12 residues. In DNA form, the CDR3 reads TGTGCCAGCAGCTTAGTCGGGGGAGGCTACACCTTC. Residues: CASSLVGGGYTF.

The V and J genes are TRBV5-6 and TRBJ2-1; TRBD2 matches 7 bases. The CDR3 contains 14 residues. V lost 3 bases to trimming and J lost 4 bases; unmatched junction nucleotides: 4. The germline CDR1 and CDR2 sequences are SGHDT and YYEEEE. This chain's CDR3 is CASSSIGGYNEQFF. CDR3 sequence (DNA): TGTGCCAGCAGCTCCATCGGGGGGTACAATGAGCAGTTCTTC.

V gene TRBV14 combines with J gene TRBJ1-2, with TRBD1 identical over 9 bases. Per germline, CDR1 SGHDN and CDR2 FVKESK. J was trimmed by 1 base and V by 3 bases; bases with no gene match: 6. CDR3 size: 16 residues. The CDR3 spells CASSHVQGASNYGYTF. The CDR3 DNA reads TGTGCCAGCAGCCATGTACAGGGGGCTAGTAACTATGGCTACACCTTC.

This rearrangement joins TRBV30 to TRBJ1-4; D perhaps matches TRBD1 (5 bases). V lost 7 bases and J 7 bases, leaving 25 bases between the germline ends. CDR1 is GTSNPN and CDR2 is SVGIG in the germline V gene (reference sequence). The CDR3 loop spans 16 amino acids. The CDR3 bases are TGTGCCTCCCACGGCGGGGGTCGCCGCCGGGGTGAAAAACTGTTTTTT. Protein: CASHGGGRRRGEKLFF.

The V gene is TRBV3-1 (or the pseudogene TRBV3-2), the J gene TRBJ2-7; TRBD1 agrees at 7 bases. CDR3 length equals 15 residues. Per the germline V gene, CDR1 is LGHDT and CDR2 is YNNKEL (reference sequence). V lost 0 bases, J lost 5 bases, and 7 bases stayed unmatched. The CDR3 is CASSQEQGQFNEQYF. The CDR3, as DNA: TGTGCCAGCAGCCAAGAACAGGGACAGTTCAACGAGCAGTACTTC.

J is TRBJ2-2 and V is TRBV7-2, with TRBD1 identical over 7 bases. With 7 bases clipped from V and 5 bases from J, the junction kept 4 bases outside the gene matches. Germline values: CDR1 SGHTA, CDR2 FQGNSA. The CDR3 sequence is 13 residues long. The CDR3 sequence is CASTLTGTGELFF. The CDR3 bases are TGTGCCAGCACCCTGACAGGGACCGGGGAGCTGTTTTTT.

This rearrangement joins TRBV2 to TRBJ2-1; tentatively, D is TRBD1 (7 bases). V lost 9 bases and J 6 bases, leaving 12 bases between the germline ends. Germline assignment: CDR1 SNHLY and CDR2 FYNNEI. There are 12 residues in the CDR3. CDR3 loop: CASHRGGNEQFF. The CDR3 bases are TGTGCCAGTCACAGGGGAGGCAATGAGCAGTTCTTC.

This chain connects TRBV4-1 to TRBJ1-3; weak D call: TRBD1 (6 bases). Trimming cost V 8 bases and J 0 bases, with 17 bases left between them. From germline, CDR1 is MGHRA and CDR2 YSYEKL. This CDR3 region has 16 residues. CDR3 DNA sequence: TGCGCCAGCGCAAATCGTAACAGGGTCTCTGGAAACACCATATATTTT. Protein sequence: CASANRNRVSGNTIYF.

V usage is TRBV25-1 and J usage is TRBJ1-4, with a weak D call TRBD1 (6 bases). The CDR3 is 15 residues long. V was pared by 1 base and J by 3 bases, with 9 bases between. Germline CDR1 reads MGHDK; CDR2 reads SYGVNS. CDR3 in amino acids: CASSESGAANEKLFF. The CDR3 region has the DNA TGTGCCAGCAGTGAATCAGGGGCGGCTAATGAAAAACTGTTTTTT.